These T cell receptor beta chains were read from a single sample in a study of blood T cell repertoires in COVID-19. The method was immunoSEQ multiplex PCR; TCRdb's version includes in-frame clones alone and lacks a portion of them. There are roughly 70,000 clones in the sample; more than 85% occur only once, and about 4% lies in the top ten. The sequenced sample consisted of peripheral blood. These receptors all stem from a man between 65 and 85 years old with active COVID-19. The CDR3 runs from the conserved cysteine through the conserved F or W. A D gene is named only where the DNA matches it firmly. Clone size appears in some rows only: once, few, many, or a class for an expanded clone.

cdr3_nt: TGTGCCAGCAGCGTAGCGGAGACCGGGGAGCTGTTTTTT; cdr3_aa: CASSVAETGELFF; j_call: TRBJ2-2; v_call: TRBV9; d_call: -; clone_size: -
cdr3_nt: TGTGCCAGCAGCTTAGATTCGGCGGGGGGAAACAATGAGCAGTTCTTC; cdr3_aa: CASSLDSAGGNNEQFF; j_call: TRBJ2-1; v_call: TRBV7-3; d_call: TRBD2; clone_size: -
cdr3_nt: TGTGCCAGCTCTGCCGGGACAGCGGACAACACCGGGGAGCTGTTTTTT; cdr3_aa: CASSAGTADNTGELFF; j_call: TRBJ2-2; v_call: TRBV18; d_call: TRBD1; clone_size: -
cdr3_nt: TGTGCCAGCAGCTCCAAGGACAGGGTCGGTATCCGGATGTTCTTC; cdr3_aa: CASSSKDRVGIRMFF; j_call: TRBJ2-1; v_call: TRBV11-2; d_call: TRBD1; clone_size: -
cdr3_nt: TGTGCCAGCAGTCAGCGGAGGGAGAACACTGAAGCTTTCTTT; cdr3_aa: CASSQRRENTEAFF; j_call: TRBJ1-1; v_call: TRBV6-5; d_call: -; clone_size: -
cdr3_nt: TGTGCCAGCAGCCAAGTTAGCGGGAGGCCCGGGGACATTCAGTACTTC; cdr3_aa: CASSQVSGRPGDIQYF; j_call: TRBJ2-4; v_call: TRBV4-2; d_call: TRBD2; clone_size: once
cdr3_nt: TGTGCCAGCAGCCCAGGGGGGGACTTTGACAATGAGCAGTTCTTC; cdr3_aa: CASSPGGDFDNEQFF; j_call: TRBJ2-1; v_call: TRBV6-2/TRBV6-3; d_call: -; clone_size: -
cdr3_nt: TGCGCCAGCAGCCAAGATGGGGGGAGCAATCAGCCCCAGCATTTT; cdr3_aa: CASSQDGGSNQPQHF; j_call: TRBJ1-5; v_call: TRBV4-3; d_call: -; clone_size: -
cdr3_nt: TGTGCCAGTAGTATAGACGCTAGCGGGATGGATGAGCAGTTCTTC; cdr3_aa: CASSIDASGMDEQFF; j_call: TRBJ2-1; v_call: TRBV19; d_call: TRBD2; clone_size: few
cdr3_nt: TGTGCCAGCAGCTTAGCCCCGGGATCCTCCTACGAGCAGTACTTC; cdr3_aa: CASSLAPGSSYEQYF; j_call: TRBJ2-7; v_call: TRBV7-2; d_call: -; clone_size: -
cdr3_nt: TGTGCCACCAGCAGCAGCCACTACGGAGGATCCCTCTACGAGCAGTACTTC; cdr3_aa: CATSSSHYGGSLYEQYF; j_call: TRBJ2-7; v_call: TRBV15; d_call: -; clone_size: -
cdr3_nt: TGTGCCAGCAGTTTATGGGCAGGGAACGGCTACACCTTC; cdr3_aa: CASSLWAGNGYTF; j_call: TRBJ1-2; v_call: TRBV27; d_call: -; clone_size: -
cdr3_nt: TGTGCCAGCAGTTTTCCGGCGGGAGGGTCACAAGAGACCCAGTACTTC; cdr3_aa: CASSFPAGGSQETQYF; j_call: TRBJ2-5; v_call: TRBV28; d_call: TRBD2; clone_size: -
cdr3_nt: TGTGCCATCAGCCCGGGACTAGCGGGAGGGGTGACAGATACGCAGTATTTT; cdr3_aa: CAISPGLAGGVTDTQYF; j_call: TRBJ2-3; v_call: TRBV10-3; d_call: TRBD2; clone_size: -
cdr3_nt: TGCAGCGTTGTGGGGCAGGGGGGTCAGCCCCAGCATTTT; cdr3_aa: CSVVGQGGQPQHF; j_call: TRBJ1-5; v_call: TRBV29-1; d_call: TRBD1; clone_size: -
cdr3_nt: TGTGCCAGCAGCCAAGATTTCGGGAACAATCAGCCCCAGCATTTT; cdr3_aa: CASSQDFGNNQPQHF; j_call: TRBJ1-5; v_call: TRBV3-1/TRBV3-2; d_call: -; clone_size: -
cdr3_nt: TGTGCCAGTAGGGGGGGGCAACTGAACACTGAAGCTTTCTTT; cdr3_aa: CASRGGQLNTEAFF; j_call: TRBJ1-1; v_call: TRBV19; d_call: -; clone_size: once
cdr3_nt: TGTGCCACCCGGCGGGAGGCCTCCAGTGAAAAACTGTTTTTT; cdr3_aa: CATRREASSEKLFF; j_call: TRBJ1-4; v_call: TRBV6-4; d_call: -; clone_size: -
cdr3_nt: TGTGCCAGCAGCTGGGGGGGACAGGGGGCCACAGATACGCAGTATTTT; cdr3_aa: CASSWGGQGATDTQYF; j_call: TRBJ2-3; v_call: TRBV5-4; d_call: TRBD1; clone_size: -
cdr3_nt: TGTGCCTGGAGGGGGGGACGGTTAGGGGTGTACGAGCAGTACTTC; cdr3_aa: CAWRGGRLGVYEQYF; j_call: TRBJ2-7; v_call: TRBV30; d_call: -; clone_size: -
cdr3_nt: TGTGCCAGTAGTATAGCCCTGGGACTAGCGGTTTACGAGCAGTACTTC; cdr3_aa: CASSIALGLAVYEQYF; j_call: TRBJ2-7; v_call: TRBV19; d_call: TRBD2; clone_size: once
cdr3_nt: TGTGCCAGCAGCTTAGGGACTAGCGGGAGTTCCTACGAGCAGTACTTC; cdr3_aa: CASSLGTSGSSYEQYF; j_call: TRBJ2-7; v_call: TRBV7-2; d_call: TRBD2; clone_size: once
cdr3_nt: TGTGCCGGACAGAGCTCCTATAATTCACCCCTCCACTTT; cdr3_aa: CAGQSSYNSPLHF; j_call: TRBJ1-6; v_call: TRBV30; d_call: -; clone_size: -
cdr3_nt: TGTGCCAGCAGCTTATCTTCGGGATATCAGCCCCAGCATTTT; cdr3_aa: CASSLSSGYQPQHF; j_call: TRBJ1-5; v_call: TRBV7-2; d_call: -; clone_size: -
cdr3_nt: TGCGCCAGCAGTCAATCGCCAGGGAAGAACACCGGGGAGCTGTTTTTT; cdr3_aa: CASSQSPGKNTGELFF; j_call: TRBJ2-2; v_call: TRBV23-1; d_call: -; clone_size: -
cdr3_nt: TGTGCCTGGAGGGGACTAGCCCACCAAGAGACCCAGTACTTC; cdr3_aa: CAWRGLAHQETQYF; j_call: TRBJ2-5; v_call: TRBV30; d_call: TRBD2; clone_size: -
cdr3_nt: TGTGCCAGCAGCGTGGGGACAGGGCCCTACGAGCAGTACTTC; cdr3_aa: CASSVGTGPYEQYF; j_call: TRBJ2-7; v_call: TRBV9; d_call: TRBD1; clone_size: -
cdr3_nt: TGTGCCAGCAGTTACTCGGGCGGGAGCGGGGAGACCCAGTACTTC; cdr3_aa: CASSYSGGSGETQYF; j_call: TRBJ2-5; v_call: TRBV6-5; d_call: TRBD2; clone_size: few
cdr3_nt: TGTGCCAGCAGCCTCCCTGGCCCAAATCAGCCCCAGCATTTT; cdr3_aa: CASSLPGPNQPQHF; j_call: TRBJ1-5; v_call: TRBV3-1/TRBV3-2; d_call: -; clone_size: -
cdr3_nt: TGTGCCAGTAGTATAACCGGGACACGGACGGGCGAGCAGTACTTC; cdr3_aa: CASSITGTRTGEQYF; j_call: TRBJ2-7; v_call: TRBV19; d_call: -; clone_size: -
cdr3_nt: TGCGCCAGCAGCTTGGAAGGGCGGCTAGCGGGCAGCACAGATACGCAGTATTTT; cdr3_aa: CASSLEGRLAGSTDTQYF; j_call: TRBJ2-3; v_call: TRBV5-1; d_call: TRBD2; clone_size: -
cdr3_nt: TGTGCCAGCAGCTCCCAGGGGCAGGGGGAAAACATTCAGTACTTC; cdr3_aa: CASSSQGQGENIQYF; j_call: TRBJ2-4; v_call: TRBV7-3; d_call: TRBD1; clone_size: -
cdr3_nt: TGTGCCAGCAGCCGCAGTGTCTCTGGAAACACCATATATTTT; cdr3_aa: CASSRSVSGNTIYF; j_call: TRBJ1-3; v_call: TRBV3-1/TRBV3-2; d_call: -; clone_size: -
cdr3_nt: TGCGCCAGCAGCTTGGTGAGGGAAGGGTACAATGAGCAGTTCTTC; cdr3_aa: CASSLVREGYNEQFF; j_call: TRBJ2-1; v_call: TRBV5-1; d_call: -; clone_size: -
cdr3_nt: TGTGCCAGCAGCTTACGACTAGCGGGACAAGAGACCCAGTACTTC; cdr3_aa: CASSLRLAGQETQYF; j_call: TRBJ2-5; v_call: TRBV7-2; d_call: TRBD2; clone_size: few
cdr3_nt: TGTGCCATCAGTGTGTTGGGGGGGGAGCAGTACTTC; cdr3_aa: CAISVLGGEQYF; j_call: TRBJ2-7; v_call: TRBV10-3; d_call: TRBD2; clone_size: -
cdr3_nt: TGTGCCAGCTCACCAACCATTGGGGGGAAAAGTGAAGCTTTCTTT; cdr3_aa: CASSPTIGGKSEAFF; j_call: TRBJ1-1; v_call: TRBV18; d_call: -; clone_size: -
cdr3_nt: TGTGCCAGTAGTATAGGGGGACAGGCATCTAATGAAAAACTGTTTTTT; cdr3_aa: CASSIGGQASNEKLFF; j_call: TRBJ1-4; v_call: TRBV19; d_call: TRBD1; clone_size: -
cdr3_nt: TGTGCCAGCAGTTTAGGGGGGAGATGGTCCTACGAGCAGTACTTC; cdr3_aa: CASSLGGRWSYEQYF; j_call: TRBJ2-7; v_call: TRBV27; d_call: -; clone_size: -
cdr3_nt: TGTGCCAGCAGCTTAGGGGGGGACAGGGGATTTTACAATGAGCAGTTCTTC; cdr3_aa: CASSLGGDRGFYNEQFF; j_call: TRBJ2-1; v_call: TRBV13; d_call: TRBD1; clone_size: -
cdr3_nt: TGTGCCAGCAGGACTAGCGGGGACTCCTACGAGCAGTACTTC; cdr3_aa: CASRTSGDSYEQYF; j_call: TRBJ2-7; v_call: TRBV28; d_call: TRBD2; clone_size: -
cdr3_nt: TGTGCCAGCAGCGTAGGGGGGGACAGCAATCAGCCCCAGCATTTT; cdr3_aa: CASSVGGDSNQPQHF; j_call: TRBJ1-5; v_call: TRBV9; d_call: -; clone_size: -
cdr3_nt: TGTGCCAGCAGTGACCGGACTAGCGGGAGGACCTCGGGGTACGAGCAGTACTTC; cdr3_aa: CASSDRTSGRTSGYEQYF; j_call: TRBJ2-7; v_call: TRBV6-1; d_call: TRBD2; clone_size: -